A selection of T cell receptor beta chains follows, all from one sample in a study of CD8+CD57+ T cells in acquired aplastic anemia. MiXCR, applied by TCRdb to the reads, yields one record per CDR3 protein. The sample consists of approximately 470,000 distinct CDR3 sequences, roughly a third of them appearing once. The sample comprised sorted CD4+, CD8+, or CD8+CD57+ T cells (not recorded which) from PBMCs. The receptors derive from a human donor with aplastic anemia. Both conserved end residues are part of each CDR3. Each record gives: clone size, V gene, J gene, D gene, CDR3 protein, CDR3 DNA. A D gene is named only where the DNA matches it firmly. The size entry is marked missing in some rows and otherwise reads once, few, many or a size class.

abundance: NA; v_gene: TRBV20-1; j_gene: TRBJ2-7; d_gene: TRBD2; CDR3aa: CSFLAGGSSYEQYF; CDR3nt: TGCAGTTTCTTAGCGGGAGGTTCCTCCTACGAGCAGTACTTC
abundance: NA; v_gene: TRBV7-8; j_gene: TRBJ2-3; d_gene: NA; CDR3aa: CASSLDSGAITDTQYF; CDR3nt: TGTGCCAGCAGCTTAGACTCGGGGGCGATCACAGATACGCAGTATTTT
abundance: NA; v_gene: TRBV29-1; j_gene: TRBJ2-7; d_gene: TRBD2; CDR3aa: CSRLAGGSYEQYF; CDR3nt: TGCAGTCGTCTAGCGGGAGGGAGCTACGAGCAGTACTTC
abundance: NA; v_gene: TRBV20-1; j_gene: TRBJ1-3; d_gene: NA; CDR3aa: CSAPRGSSGNTIYF; CDR3nt: TGCAGTGCCCCCCGAGGGAGCTCTGGAAACACCATATATTTT
abundance: NA; v_gene: TRBV19; j_gene: TRBJ2-4; d_gene: TRBD2; CDR3aa: CASSRLANAKNIQYF; CDR3nt: TGTGCCAGTAGCCGACTAGCGAACGCCAAAAACATTCAGTACTTC
abundance: many; v_gene: TRBV5-1; j_gene: TRBJ1-2; d_gene: NA; CDR3aa: CASSSGETVYGYTF; CDR3nt: TGCGCCAGCAGCTCGGGAGAGACCGTCTATGGCTACACCTTC
abundance: NA; v_gene: TRBV18; j_gene: TRBJ2-1; d_gene: NA; CDR3aa: CASSQSGGTDNEQFF; CDR3nt: TGTGCCAGCTCCCAGAGCGGCGGGACTGACAATGAGCAGTTCTTC
abundance: few; v_gene: TRBV6-1; j_gene: TRBJ1-6; d_gene: TRBD1; CDR3aa: CASSPGQGGGNRGIPLHF; CDR3nt: TGTGCCAGCAGTCCGGGACAGGGAGGCGGGAATCGAGGTATCCCCCTCCACTTT
abundance: NA; v_gene: TRBV5-4; j_gene: TRBJ2-3; d_gene: NA; CDR3aa: CASSLGADTQYF; CDR3nt: TGTGCCAGCAGCTTGGGGGCAGATACGCAGTATTTT
abundance: NA; v_gene: TRBV9; j_gene: TRBJ2-7; d_gene: NA; CDR3aa: CASSVGALNSYEQYF; CDR3nt: TGTGCCAGCAGCGTAGGAGCATTAAACTCCTACGAGCAGTACTTC
abundance: many; v_gene: TRBV11-2; j_gene: TRBJ1-2; d_gene: NA; CDR3aa: CASSPLRGQGIGGYTF; CDR3nt: TGTGCCAGCAGCCCATTGAGAGGTCAGGGAATAGGTGGCTACACCTTC